A selection of T cell receptor beta chains follows, all from one sample in a study of post-analysis software for immune sequencing data. TCRdb recomputed calls from the PCR reads with MiXCR, one row per CDR3 protein. The sample carries roughly 430,000 distinct CDR3 sequences, roughly 38% recorded once. The sequencing input was blood. These receptor sequences come from a girl aged 2 to 9 with multiple sclerosis. Both conserved end residues are part of each CDR3. The order of the fields is J gene, D gene, CDR3 length, clone size, V gene, CDR3 protein, CDR3 DNA. D genes are given only for firm matches. Rows give clone size only sometimes, using once, few, many, or a class for an expanded clone.

j_gene: TRBJ1-1; d_gene: TRBD1; len: 14; abundance: NA; v_gene: TRBV29-1; CDR3aa: CSVPRTGKNTEAFF; CDR3nt: TGCAGCGTTCCCCGGACAGGGAAGAACACTGAAGCTTTCTTT
j_gene: TRBJ2-1; d_gene: NA; len: 17; abundance: NA; v_gene: TRBV28; CDR3aa: CASRPGGTEGSYNEQFF; CDR3nt: TGTGCCAGCAGACCTGGGGGGACAGAAGGCTCCTACAATGAGCAGTTCTTC
j_gene: TRBJ1-4; d_gene: NA; len: 13; abundance: NA; v_gene: TRBV10-3; CDR3aa: CATGYEGAEKLFF; CDR3nt: TGTGCCACCGGGTACGAAGGTGCCGAAAAACTGTTTTTT
j_gene: TRBJ1-1; d_gene: NA; len: 13; abundance: NA; v_gene: TRBV6-2/TRBV6-3; CDR3aa: CAGSPQGYTEAFF; CDR3nt: TGTGCCGGCAGCCCTCAGGGATACACTGAAGCTTTCTTT
j_gene: TRBJ1-1; d_gene: TRBD1; len: 13; abundance: NA; v_gene: TRBV28; CDR3aa: CASTRTGEQAAFF; CDR3nt: TGTGCCAGCACGAGGACAGGGGAACAGGCAGCTTTCTTT
j_gene: TRBJ2-3; d_gene: TRBD2; len: 14; abundance: NA; v_gene: TRBV2; CDR3aa: CAGKLAGGPDTQYF; CDR3nt: TGTGCCGGCAAACTAGCGGGGGGGCCGGATACGCAGTATTTT
j_gene: TRBJ2-6; d_gene: NA; len: 15; abundance: NA; v_gene: TRBV9; CDR3aa: CASRGGGNGANVLTF; CDR3nt: TGTGCCAGCAGAGGAGGGGGTAATGGGGCCAACGTCCTGACTTTC
j_gene: TRBJ2-1; d_gene: TRBD2; len: 18; abundance: NA; v_gene: TRBV20-1; CDR3aa: CSAREPHRLAEYYNEQFF; CDR3nt: TGCAGTGCTAGAGAGCCTCACAGACTAGCGGAGTATTACAATGAGCAGTTCTTC
j_gene: TRBJ2-1; d_gene: TRBD2; len: 14; abundance: NA; v_gene: TRBV5-1; CDR3aa: CASSFRTRVNEQFF; CDR3nt: TGCGCCAGCAGCTTTCGGACTAGAGTGAATGAGCAGTTCTTC
j_gene: TRBJ1-1; d_gene: TRBD1; len: 16; abundance: NA; v_gene: TRBV12-3/TRBV12-4; CDR3aa: CASSSTGGSVNTEAFF; CDR3nt: TGTGCCAGCAGCTCCACAGGGGGCAGCGTGAACACTGAAGCTTTCTTT
j_gene: TRBJ1-1; d_gene: NA; len: 17; abundance: NA; v_gene: TRBV28; CDR3aa: CASLPLLIRDAYTEAFF; CDR3nt: TGTGCCAGCCTCCCCCTTTTAATTAGAGACGCGTACACTGAAGCTTTCTTT
j_gene: TRBJ2-1; d_gene: NA; len: 16; abundance: NA; v_gene: TRBV20-1; CDR3aa: CSARDRGLWGDNEQFF; CDR3nt: TGCAGTGCTAGAGACCGGGGTTTGTGGGGAGACAATGAGCAGTTCTTC
j_gene: TRBJ2-4; d_gene: NA; len: 16; abundance: few; v_gene: TRBV7-9; CDR3aa: CASSPLIRLGKNIQYF; CDR3nt: TGTGCCAGCAGCCCCCTGATCCGATTAGGCAAAAACATTCAGTACTTC
j_gene: TRBJ1-2; d_gene: NA; len: 14; abundance: NA; v_gene: TRBV3-1; CDR3aa: CASSQDQNYYGYTF; CDR3nt: TGTGCCAGCAGCCAAGATCAGAACTACTATGGCTACACCTTC
j_gene: TRBJ2-1; d_gene: NA; len: 13; abundance: few; v_gene: TRBV13; CDR3aa: CASSQGPPPEQFF; CDR3nt: TGTGCCAGCAGCCAGGGACCCCCACCGGAGCAGTTCTTC